The 22 T cell receptor beta chains below were found in one sample sequenced in a study of blood T cell repertoires in COVID-19. Assay: immunoSEQ multiplex PCR; the TCRdb copy retains only in-frame clones and omits some. Of approximately 100,000 clones in the sample, about four fifths were seen once. Material for sequencing was peripheral blood. The receptors were sampled from a human donor in a cohort sampled during active COVID-19.

J is TRBJ1-2 and V is TRBV5-1, with TRBD1 identical over 11 bases. This CDR3 has 14 amino acids. J was trimmed by 8 bases and V by 1 base; bases with no gene match: 4. The germline gives CDR1 SGHRS, CDR2 YFSETQ. The CDR3 reads CASSLQDRGQGYTF. As DNA, the CDR3 is TGCGCCAGCAGCTTGCAGGACAGGGGGCAAGGCTACACCTTC.

The chain carries TRBV25-1 and TRBJ2-1; 9 positions match TRBD2. This CDR3 contains 16 residues. Germline CDR1 reads MGHDK; CDR2 reads SYGVNS. Unmatched junction bases numbered 7, after V lost 1 base and J lost 6 bases. As DNA, the CDR3 is TGTGCCAGCAGTGAATTTGGCGGGAGGGCCCTCAATGAGCAGTTCTTC. Protein: CASSEFGGRALNEQFF. The whole variable domain, filled in from reference TRBV25-1 and TRBJ2-1, reads EADIYQTPRYLVIGTGKKITLECSQTMGHDKMYWYQQDPGMELHLIHYSYGVNSTEKGDLSSESTVSRIRTEHFPLTLESARPSHTSQYLCASSEFGGRALNEQFFGPGTRLTVL.

This chain joins TRBV6-2 or TRBV6-3 and TRBJ1-5; tentative D call: TRBD1 (5 bases). There are 13 residues in the CDR3. Germline V gene sequence: CDR1 MNHEY, CDR2 SVGEGT. The germline V and J ends were trimmed by 6 bases and 4 bases, with 10 bases remaining between them. The CDR3 coding sequence is TGTGCCAGCAGCCGACAGCTAAATCAGCCCCAGCATTTT. Translation gives CASSRQLNQPQHF.

The chain is built from TRBV28 and TRBJ1-2, with D maybe TRBD1 (6 bases). CDR3 length equals 13 residues. Germline CDR1 MDHEN, CDR2 SYDVKM. The ends were cut back, 6 bases at V and 3 bases at J, with 11 bases in the middle. Here the CDR3 DNA reads TGTGCCAGCAGACAGGGTAGTGACTATGGCTACACCTTC. Its translation: CASRQGSDYGYTF.

This clone was counted between two and nine times. This chain uses TRBV3-1 (or the pseudogene TRBV3-2) with TRBJ1-6, with 9 positions matching TRBD1. V dropped 2 bases and J dropped 5; count of bases not matched to a gene: 1. This CDR3 comprises 15 residues. Germline values: CDR1 LGHDT, CDR2 YNNKEL (reference sequence). The CDR3 loop reads CASSQWDRDNSPLHF. The DNA for the CDR3 is TGTGCCAGCAGCCAATGGGACAGGGATAATTCACCCCTCCACTTT.

The chain employs TRBV6-5 and TRBJ1-2, with D unresolved. Germline values: CDR1 MNHEY, CDR2 SVGAGI. The CDR3 extends over 15 amino acids. Trimming took off 5 bases at V and 4 bases at J, with 17 bases between the two ends. In DNA form, the CDR3 reads TGTGCCAGCAGTCCAAAGCTCGGGTCCGGCTATGGCTACACCTTC. Translated, it gives CASSPKLGSGYGYTF.

V and J are TRBV4-3 and TRBJ2-3, with TRBD2 matching over 9 bases. The germline V gene encodes CDR1 LGHNA and CDR2 YSLEER. The CDR3 extends over 16 amino acids. V dropped 0 bases and J dropped 6; count of bases not matched to a gene: 7. CDR3 protein: CASSQEERGARDTQYF. The CDR3, as DNA: TGCGCCAGCAGCCAAGAAGAGCGGGGGGCCCGGGATACGCAGTATTTT.

This chain connects TRBV30 to TRBJ2-3; D is possibly TRBD1 (5 bases). The CDR3 consists of 13 residues. Looked up from germline, CDR1 is GTSNPN and CDR2 is SVGIG (reference sequence). Trimming removed 4 bases from V and 4 bases from J, with 12 bases in between. The CDR3 loop is CAWNRQGSDTQYF. The DNA for the CDR3 is TGTGCCTGGAACCGGCAGGGTTCAGATACGCAGTATTTT.

The J gene is TRBJ1-1, the V gene TRBV4-3; D unresolved. This CDR3 contains 17 residues. Germline CDR1 is LGHNA and CDR2 is YSLEER. Between the trimmed V and J ends, which lost 4 bases and 1 base, there was a span of 19 bases. CDR3 coding DNA: TGCGCCAGCAGCCCCCAGTCAAGGTTCAGGCAGAACACTGAAGCTTTCTTT. Its translation: CASSPQSRFRQNTEAFF.

The chain couples TRBV18 to TRBJ2-5; possibly TRBD1 for D (6 bases). Germline V gene sequence: CDR1 KGHSH, CDR2 LQKENI. The CDR3 loop spans 14 amino acids. V lost 3 bases and J 5 bases, leaving 13 bases between the germline ends. CDR3 amino acids: CASSPRQVRETQYF. In nucleotides, the CDR3 is TGTGCCAGCTCACCGAGACAGGTTCGGGAGACCCAGTACTTC.

This clone was observed a handful of times. The rearrangement joins TRBV5-4 to TRBJ2-3; 11 nucleotides match TRBD2. The CDR3 is made up of 16 amino acids. Unmatched junction bases numbered 7, after V lost 5 bases and J lost 2 bases. Looked up from germline, CDR1 is SGHNT and CDR2 is YYREEE (reference sequence). Here the CDR3 reads CASRIGTSGNTDTQYF. CDR3 in DNA: TGTGCCAGCAGGATAGGGACTAGCGGAAACACAGATACGCAGTATTTT.

The gene calls are TRBV28 and TRBJ1-2; D remains unclear. Germline V gives CDR1 MDHEN, CDR2 SYDVKM. The V end was cut by 4 bases, the J end by 7 bases, with 13 bases between. The CDR3 covers 13 residues. The chain's CDR3 is CASSSGGPGGYTF. The CDR3 DNA reads as TGTGCCAGCAGTTCCGGAGGCCCCGGTGGCTACACCTTC.

The chain carries TRBV19 and TRBJ1-4, with 7 bases lining up with TRBD1. Looked up from germline, CDR1 is LNHDA and CDR2 is SQIVND (reference sequence). J was trimmed by 5 bases and V by 5 bases; bases with no gene match: 8. The CDR3 runs 15 residues. The CDR3: CASSARQGLNEKLFF. Written as DNA, the CDR3 is TGTGCCAGTAGTGCCCGACAGGGCCTGAATGAAAAACTGTTTTTT.

The chain carries TRBV27 and TRBJ2-1; TRBD2 agrees at 9 bases. The CDR3 has 15 residues. Germline values: CDR1 MNHEY, CDR2 SMNVEV (reference sequence). The junction had 5 bases not matched to a gene; V was cut back by 5 bases and J by 3 bases. The CDR3 DNA reads as TGTGCCAGCAGTCCGACGACTAGCGGCTACAATGAGCAGTTCTTC. Residues: CASSPTTSGYNEQFF.

This rearrangement joins TRBV14 to TRBJ1-1; 8 bases agree with TRBD1. V shed 6 bases, J shed 3 bases, and the junction held 9 bases outside the gene matches. The CDR3 consists of 15 residues. CDR1 is SGHDN, CDR2 FVKESK, per germline. CDR3 region: CASSYRGLGDTEAFF. The CDR3 DNA reads as TGTGCCAGCAGTTACAGGGGGTTAGGGGACACTGAAGCTTTCTTT.

The chain uses TRBV7-8 and TRBJ1-4; unclear D gene. Germline V gene lookup returns CDR1 SGHVS and CDR2 FQNEAQ. Trimming shortened V by 2 bases and J by 7 bases, and 5 bases separated the two germline ends. The CDR3 is 12 amino acids. CDR3 sequence: CASSLRSEKLFF. CDR3 coding DNA: TGTGCCAGCAGCTTACGTAGTGAAAAACTGTTTTTT.

This clone was counted a few times. This chain uses TRBV7-2 with TRBJ1-6, with 9 nucleotides matching TRBD1. The V gene's germline CDR1 is SGHTA and CDR2 FQGNSA. The CDR3 contains 13 residues. J lost 7 bases, V lost 5 bases, and 0 bases had no gene match. DNA of the CDR3: TGTGCCAGCAGCACAGGGGGCAATTCACCCCTCCACTTT. Residues: CASSTGGNSPLHF.

This sequence joins TRBV27 and TRBJ2-1, with 11 bases fitting TRBD2. Germline CDR1 MNHEY, CDR2 SMNVEV (reference sequence). After removal of 2 bases from V and 3 bases from J, the junction contained 3 bases not matched to a gene. The CDR3 is made up of 16 amino acids. CDR3 in DNA: TGTGCCAGCAGTTTAGCCGGGACTAGCGGCTACAATGAGCAGTTCTTC. It yields the protein CASSLAGTSGYNEQFF.

V is TRBV4-1 and J is TRBJ1-1; 9 bases match TRBD1. The CDR3 length is 17 residues. The trim removed 1 base at V and 2 bases at J, leaving 8 bases unmatched. Germline CDR1 MGHRA, CDR2 YSYEKL. CDR3 DNA sequence: TGCGCCAGCAGCCAAGGAGACGGGACAGGGAAAAACACTGAAGCTTTCTTT. Amino acid sequence: CASSQGDGTGKNTEAFF.

This chain uses TRBV18 with TRBJ1-4, with TRBD1 as a possible D gene (6 bases). The V gene lost 5 bases and the J gene lost 0 bases, with 13 bases spanning the gap. Germline loops: CDR1 KGHSH, CDR2 LQKENI. The length of the CDR3 is 16 residues. This CDR3 is CASSDQGTTTNEKLFF. The DNA for the CDR3 is TGTGCCAGCTCAGATCAGGGGACGACAACTAATGAAAAACTGTTTTTT. Drawing the rest from reference TRBV18 and TRBJ1-4, the complete variable domain is NAGVMQNPRHLVRRRGQEARLRCSPMKGHSHVYWYRQLPEEGLKFMVYLQKENIIDESGMPKERFSAEFPKEGPSILRIQQVVRGDSAAYFCASSDQGTTTNEKLFFGSGTQLSVL.

The genes are TRBV5-6 and TRBJ2-1; possible D gene TRBD2, 6 bases. This CDR3 region has 15 residues. Germline CDR1 SGHDT, CDR2 YYEEEE. Trimming took off 3 bases at V and 5 bases at J, with 15 bases between the two ends. CDR3 DNA sequence: TGTGCCAGCAGCTGGGTAGGGCGGGGCCACAATGAGCAGTTCTTC. Protein product: CASSWVGRGHNEQFF.

The J gene is TRBJ2-1, the V gene TRBV25-1; D gene unclear. The CDR3 loop spans 13 amino acids. Germline CDR1 and CDR2: MGHDK and SYGVNS. V lost 1 base, J lost 7 bases, and 8 bases lay in between. The CDR3 spells CASSELGYNEQFF. The CDR3 DNA reads TGTGCCAGCAGTGAATTGGGCTATAATGAGCAGTTCTTC.